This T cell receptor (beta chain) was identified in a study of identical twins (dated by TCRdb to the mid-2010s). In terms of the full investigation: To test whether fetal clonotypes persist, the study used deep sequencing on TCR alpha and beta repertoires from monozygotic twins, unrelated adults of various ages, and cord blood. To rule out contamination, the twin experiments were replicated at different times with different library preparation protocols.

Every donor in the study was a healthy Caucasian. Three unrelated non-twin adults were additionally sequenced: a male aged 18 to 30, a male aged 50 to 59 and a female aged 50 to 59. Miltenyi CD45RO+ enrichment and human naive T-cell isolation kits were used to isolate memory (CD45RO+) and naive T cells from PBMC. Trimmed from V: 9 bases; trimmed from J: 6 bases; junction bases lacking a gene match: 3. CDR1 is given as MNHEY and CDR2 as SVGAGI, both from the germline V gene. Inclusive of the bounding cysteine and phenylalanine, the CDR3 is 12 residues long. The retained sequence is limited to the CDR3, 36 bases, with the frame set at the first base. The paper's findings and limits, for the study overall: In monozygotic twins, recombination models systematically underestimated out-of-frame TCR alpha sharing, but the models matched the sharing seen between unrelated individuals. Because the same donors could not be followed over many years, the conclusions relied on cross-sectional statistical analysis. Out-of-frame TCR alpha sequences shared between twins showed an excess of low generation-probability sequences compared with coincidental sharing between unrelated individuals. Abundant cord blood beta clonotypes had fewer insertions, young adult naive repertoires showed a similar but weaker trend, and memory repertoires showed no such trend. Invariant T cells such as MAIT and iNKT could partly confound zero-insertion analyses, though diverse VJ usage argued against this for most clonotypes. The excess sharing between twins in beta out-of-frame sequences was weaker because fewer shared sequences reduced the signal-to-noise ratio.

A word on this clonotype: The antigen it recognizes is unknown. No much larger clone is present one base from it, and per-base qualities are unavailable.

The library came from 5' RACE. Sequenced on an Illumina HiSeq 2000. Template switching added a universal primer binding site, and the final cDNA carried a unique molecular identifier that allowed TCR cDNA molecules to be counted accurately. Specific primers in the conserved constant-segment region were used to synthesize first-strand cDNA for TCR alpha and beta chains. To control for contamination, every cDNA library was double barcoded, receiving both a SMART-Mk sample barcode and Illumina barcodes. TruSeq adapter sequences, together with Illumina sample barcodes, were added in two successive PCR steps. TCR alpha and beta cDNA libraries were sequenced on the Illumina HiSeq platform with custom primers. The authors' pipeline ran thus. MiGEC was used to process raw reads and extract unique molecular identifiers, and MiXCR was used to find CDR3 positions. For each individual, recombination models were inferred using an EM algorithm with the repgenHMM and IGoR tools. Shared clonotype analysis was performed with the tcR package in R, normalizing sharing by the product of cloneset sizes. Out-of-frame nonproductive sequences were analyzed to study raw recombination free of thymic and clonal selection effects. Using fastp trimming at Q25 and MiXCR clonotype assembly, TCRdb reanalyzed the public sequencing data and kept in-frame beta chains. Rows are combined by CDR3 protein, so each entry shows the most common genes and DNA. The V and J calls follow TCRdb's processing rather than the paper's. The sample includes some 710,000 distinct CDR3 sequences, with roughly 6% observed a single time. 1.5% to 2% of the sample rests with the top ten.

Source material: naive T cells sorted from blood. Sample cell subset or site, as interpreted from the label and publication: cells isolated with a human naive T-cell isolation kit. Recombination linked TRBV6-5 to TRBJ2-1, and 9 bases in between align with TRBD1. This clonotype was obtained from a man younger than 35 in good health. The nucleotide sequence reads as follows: TGTGCCAGTACAGGGGGCCCCAATGAGCAGTTCTTC. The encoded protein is CASTGGPNEQFF.